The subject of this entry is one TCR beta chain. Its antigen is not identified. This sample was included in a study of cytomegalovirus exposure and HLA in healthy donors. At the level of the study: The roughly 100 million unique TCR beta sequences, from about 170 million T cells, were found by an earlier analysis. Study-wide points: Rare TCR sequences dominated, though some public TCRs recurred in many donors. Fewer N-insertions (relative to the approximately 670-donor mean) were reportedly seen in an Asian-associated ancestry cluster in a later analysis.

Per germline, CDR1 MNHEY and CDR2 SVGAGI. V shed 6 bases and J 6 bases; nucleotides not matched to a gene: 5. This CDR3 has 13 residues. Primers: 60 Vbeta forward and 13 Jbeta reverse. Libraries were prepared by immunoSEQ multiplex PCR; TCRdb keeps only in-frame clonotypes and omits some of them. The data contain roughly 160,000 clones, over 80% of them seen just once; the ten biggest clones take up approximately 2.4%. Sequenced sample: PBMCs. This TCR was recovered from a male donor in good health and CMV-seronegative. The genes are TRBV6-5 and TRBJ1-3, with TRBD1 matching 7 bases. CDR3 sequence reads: CASSRDSSNTIYF. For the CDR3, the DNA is TGTGCCAGCAGCCGGGACAGCTCAAACACCATATATTTT.